This TCR beta chain is drawn from a study of blood T cells in healthy people across ages (dated by TCRdb to between 2015 and 2016). Regarding the complete study: In model experiments, template switching captured about one uniquely barcoded TCR beta cDNA molecule for every two T cells. The study measured age-related changes in TCR beta repertoire diversity using deep sequencing normalized with unique cDNA molecular identifiers. Donors were grouped into four age groups: young (average roughly 15 years), middle-aged (about 40), aged (over 55) and long-lived (just over 80). Using the same blood draw, the study looked at two additional independent replicas of 1 million unique cDNA reads for two donors, one aged 18 to 30 and the other aged 80 or older. Study-level results and caveats: Estimates of total diversity based on one million sequenced T cells were regarded as lower bounds and as underestimates. Bulk unsorted PBMC profiling prevented conclusive comparison of naive and antigen-experienced compartments. Donor CMV infection status was unknown, potentially confounding age-related changes in expanded clonotypes. Observed TCR beta diversity per million T cells fell roughly linearly with age, and a significant reduction was already apparent by age about 36. Observed TCR beta diversity correlated strongly with the percentage of naive T cells measured by flow cytometry. Compared with the aged group, the long-lived group had more naive CD4+ T cells, fewer expanded clones and increased TCR diversity, suggesting age selection.

Preparation of the library involved 5' RACE. The reads were generated on an Illumina HiSeq 2500. A second PCR of about 6 to 11 cycles was performed with a sample-barcoded 5' primer and a J-beta primer mix. A unique molecular identifier was introduced onto each TCR beta cDNA molecule by a template-switch 5' adaptor carrying 12 random nucleotides. Each sample yielded at least 3 million CDR3-containing paired-end reads. First-strand cDNA synthesis was performed from all RNA using the Mint cDNA synthesis kit, with priming by a TRBC-specific oligonucleotide. Following uracil-DNA glycosylase treatment, a first 18-cycle PCR with universal primers M1SS and BC2_uni_R was performed on all cDNA. Concerning the study's data processing: Normalization of each sample was performed by random selection of 1 million high-quality reads, each carrying a distinct molecular identifier. Instead of being binned into consensus sequences, reads with shared molecular identifiers were discarded. MiTCR, run with a Q25 quality threshold and the strictest error-elimination algorithm, handled CDR3 identification, clonotype clustering and error correction. A nonparametric unseen species model using Euler transformation provided a lower-bound estimate of total TCR beta diversity. TCRdb reprocessed the public reads (quality trimming at Q25 with fastp, clone calling with MiXCR) and kept in-frame beta chains. Under each unique CDR3 protein, matching rows form one entry showing the most common genes and DNA. The V and J calls, along with clone size, are taken from TCRdb and not from the paper's own processing. Present in this sample are 1 million or so distinct CDR3 sequences, approximately 25% of which were seen just once. Around 0.75% of the sample lies in the top ten.

Systemically healthy Caucasian individuals from Russia, 39 in total and aged about 6 to 90 years, were included as donors. Each donor gave 8 to 10 milliliters of peripheral blood, collected into EDTA-treated Vacutainer tubes. Ficoll-Paque density-gradient centrifugation was used to isolate PBMCs, with at least 6.5 million per sample. Total RNA was extracted from PBMCs with Trizol reagent, with at least 6 micrograms obtained per sample. The percentages of naive CD45RAhigh/CD27high T cells were determined by flow cytometry on a PBMC aliquot from every donor. Of note for this clonotype: Its cognate antigen has yet to be identified. The sample holds no much larger clone one base away, and base qualities are not on file.

Trimming removed 0 bases from V and 5 bases from J, leaving 7 bases between the germline ends. CDR1 and CDR2 were assigned from the germline V gene as ENHRY and SYGVKD. From cysteine to phenylalanine, the CDR3 is 13 amino acids long. Left in the record is the CDR3 DNA by itself, 39 bases read in frame from the first base. Separately, the same data were catalogued under a study of T cells of mothers and their children. As that second study puts it: The donors were nine systemically healthy Caucasian individuals, made up of three mothers and their six children. cDNA synthesis consumed the entire amount of extracted RNA, loaded at around 1.4 ug RNA in each 15 ul reaction. In the second PCR, sample barcodes and 2-4 random nucleotides were introduced via the M1S primer. Over 8.5 million TCR beta CDR3 reads were obtained for each mother, and around 3 million reads were obtained for each child. In both related and unrelated pairs, thymic selection shapes the output of TCR recombination in a similar way, with inherited differences having only a minor effect. Normalized repertoire overlap was always found to be slightly, but never significantly, higher in related mother-child pairs than in unrelated mother-child pairs. With a sensitivity of approximately 100 clones per million clonotypes, no persistent microchimeric T cell clones were detected. Deep NGS was used in the study to compare the TCR beta repertoires of mothers and children and to look for features that separate related mother-child pairs from unrelated individuals. On average, the children were about 10 +/- 4 years old, while the mothers were about 38 +/- 4 years old. Libraries were sequenced on Illumina HiSeq 2000 with 100+100 nt paired-end reads after adapter ligation with NEBNext reagents. To prevent cross-contamination, the mother and child libraries were prepared one month apart and sequenced in separate runs. Each donor had between roughly 450,000 and 2,300,000 distinct TCR beta clonotypes identified. Naive TCR beta clonotypes were estimated from low-frequency clonotypes matched to each donor's FACS-determined naive share, without sorting.

Specimen: blood. Recombination linked TRBV10-3 to TRBJ2-5; the D gene assignment is ambiguous. The sequence came from a girl aged 2-9 years in good health. The CDR3 corresponds to CAISESTLETQYF. The DNA sequence is as follows: TGTGCCATCAGTGAGTCGACGTTGGAGACCCAGTACTTC.